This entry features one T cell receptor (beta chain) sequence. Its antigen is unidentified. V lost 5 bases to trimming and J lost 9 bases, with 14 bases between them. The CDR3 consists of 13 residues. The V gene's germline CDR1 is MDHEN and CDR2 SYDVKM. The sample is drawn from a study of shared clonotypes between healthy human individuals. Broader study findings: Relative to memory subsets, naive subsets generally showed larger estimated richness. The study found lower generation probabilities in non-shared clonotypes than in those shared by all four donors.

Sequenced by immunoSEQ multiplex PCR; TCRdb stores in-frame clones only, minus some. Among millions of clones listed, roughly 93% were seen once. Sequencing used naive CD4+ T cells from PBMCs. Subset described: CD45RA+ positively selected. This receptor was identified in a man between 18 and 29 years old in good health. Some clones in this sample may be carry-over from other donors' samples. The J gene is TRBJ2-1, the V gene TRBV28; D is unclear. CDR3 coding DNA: TGTGCCAGCAGTCCTCACCCGATTGGTGAGCAGTTCTTC. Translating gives CASSPHPIGEQFF.